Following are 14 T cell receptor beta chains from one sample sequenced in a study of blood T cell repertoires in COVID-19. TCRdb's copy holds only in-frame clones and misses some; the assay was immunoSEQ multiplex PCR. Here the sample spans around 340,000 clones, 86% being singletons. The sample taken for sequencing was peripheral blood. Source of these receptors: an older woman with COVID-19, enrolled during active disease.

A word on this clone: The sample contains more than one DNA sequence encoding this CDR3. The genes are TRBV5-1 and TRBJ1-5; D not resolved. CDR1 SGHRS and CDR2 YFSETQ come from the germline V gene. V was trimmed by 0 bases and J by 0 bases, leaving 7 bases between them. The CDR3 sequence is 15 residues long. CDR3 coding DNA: TGCGCCAGCAGCTTGGACAGTAATAGCAATCAGCCCCAGCATTTT. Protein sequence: CASSLDSNSNQPQHF.

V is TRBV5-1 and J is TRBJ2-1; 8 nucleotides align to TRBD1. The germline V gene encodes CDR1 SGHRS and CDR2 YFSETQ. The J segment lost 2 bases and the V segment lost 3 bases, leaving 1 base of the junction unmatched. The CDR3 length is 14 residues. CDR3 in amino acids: CASSWTGPYNEQFF. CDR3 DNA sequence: TGCGCCAGCAGCTGGACAGGGCCCTACAATGAGCAGTTCTTC.

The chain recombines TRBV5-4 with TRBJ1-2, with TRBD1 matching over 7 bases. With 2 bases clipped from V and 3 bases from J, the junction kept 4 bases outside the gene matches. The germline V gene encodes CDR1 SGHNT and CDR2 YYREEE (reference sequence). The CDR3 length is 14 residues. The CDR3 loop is CASSFEGAYYGYTF. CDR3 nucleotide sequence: TGTGCCAGCAGCTTTGAGGGGGCCTACTATGGCTACACCTTC. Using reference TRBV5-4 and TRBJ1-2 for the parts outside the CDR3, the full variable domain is ETGVTQSPTHLIKTRGQQVTLRCSSQSGHNTVSWYQQALGQGPQFIFQYYREEENGRGNFPPRFSGLQFPNYSSELNVNALELDDSALYLCASSFEGAYYGYTFGSGTRLTVV.

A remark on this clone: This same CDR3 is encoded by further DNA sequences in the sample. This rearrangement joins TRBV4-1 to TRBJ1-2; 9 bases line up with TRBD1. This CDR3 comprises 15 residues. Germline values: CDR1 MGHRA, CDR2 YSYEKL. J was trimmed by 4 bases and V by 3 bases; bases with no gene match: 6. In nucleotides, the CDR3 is TGCGCCAGCAGCCACCCCGGACAGGGGAGCTATGGCTACACCTTC. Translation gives CASSHPGQGSYGYTF.

The CDR3 DNA sequence: TGTGCCACGAGACAGGGGGCCTTCACTGAAGCTTTCTTT. This sequence encodes CATRQGAFTEAFF. The gene calls are TRBV6-5 and TRBJ1-1; TRBD1 aligns across 10 bases. There are 13 residues in the CDR3. Germline V gives CDR1 MNHEY, CDR2 SVGAGI. V gave up 10 bases and J gave up 4 bases; unmatched junction bases: 6.

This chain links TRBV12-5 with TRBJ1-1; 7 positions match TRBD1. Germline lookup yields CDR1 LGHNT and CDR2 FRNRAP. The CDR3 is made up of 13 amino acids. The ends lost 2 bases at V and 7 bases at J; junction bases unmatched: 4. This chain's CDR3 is CASGLWDSGEAFF. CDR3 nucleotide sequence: TGTGCTAGTGGTTTGTGGGACAGCGGTGAAGCTTTCTTT.

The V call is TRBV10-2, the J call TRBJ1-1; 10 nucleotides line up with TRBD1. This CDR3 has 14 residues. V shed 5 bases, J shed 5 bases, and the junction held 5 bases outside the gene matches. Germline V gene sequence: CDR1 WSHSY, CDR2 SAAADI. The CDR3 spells CASSTDRGVTEAFF. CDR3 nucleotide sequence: TGCGCCAGCAGTACGGACAGGGGGGTGACTGAAGCTTTCTTT.

The CDR3 sequence is CASSRGQGGNTGELFF. The CDR3 DNA reads TGTGCCAGCAGCAGAGGACAGGGCGGTAACACCGGGGAGCTGTTTTTT. The V call is TRBV14, the J call TRBJ2-2; 8 nucleotides agree with TRBD1. The germline gives CDR1 SGHDN, CDR2 FVKESK. J was trimmed by 2 bases and V by 5 bases; bases with no gene match: 7. The CDR3 totals 16 residues. Complete variable domain (other parts from reference TRBV14 and TRBJ2-2): EAGVTQFPSHSVIEKGQTVTLRCDPISGHDNLYWYRRVMGKEIKFLLHFVKESKQDESGMPNNRFLAERTGGTYSTLKVQPAELEDSGVYFCASSRGQGGNTGELFFGEGSRLTVL.

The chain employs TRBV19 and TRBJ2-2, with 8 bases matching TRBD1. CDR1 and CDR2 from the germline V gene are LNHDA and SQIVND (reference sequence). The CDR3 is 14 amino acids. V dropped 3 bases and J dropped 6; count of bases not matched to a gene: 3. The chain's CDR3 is CASSIGQGAGELFF. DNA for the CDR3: TGTGCCAGTAGTATTGGACAGGGTGCCGGGGAGCTGTTTTTT.

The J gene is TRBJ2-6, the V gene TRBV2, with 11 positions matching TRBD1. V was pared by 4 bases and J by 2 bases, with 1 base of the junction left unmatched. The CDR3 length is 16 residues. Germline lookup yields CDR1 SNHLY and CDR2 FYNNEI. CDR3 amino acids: CASSGTGGAGANVLTF. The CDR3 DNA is TGTGCCAGCAGTGGGACAGGGGGCGCTGGGGCCAACGTCCTGACTTTC.

CDR3 region: CATSRDLGDRVGQPQHF. The CDR3 DNA reads as TGTGCCACCAGCAGAGATTTGGGGGACAGGGTAGGTCAGCCCCAGCATTTT. The chain carries TRBV15 and TRBJ1-5; 9 bases fit TRBD1. CDR3 length equals 17 residues. In germline, CDR1 is LNHNV, CDR2 YYDKDF (reference sequence). V shed 0 bases, J shed 6 bases, and the junction held 9 bases outside the gene matches.

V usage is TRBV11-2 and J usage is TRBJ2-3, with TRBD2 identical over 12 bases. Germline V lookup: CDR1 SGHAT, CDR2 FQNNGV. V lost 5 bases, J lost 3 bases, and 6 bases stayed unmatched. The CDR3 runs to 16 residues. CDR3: CASSLRLAGVTDTQYF. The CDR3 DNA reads TGTGCCAGCAGCCTGCGACTAGCGGGGGTTACAGATACGCAGTATTTT.

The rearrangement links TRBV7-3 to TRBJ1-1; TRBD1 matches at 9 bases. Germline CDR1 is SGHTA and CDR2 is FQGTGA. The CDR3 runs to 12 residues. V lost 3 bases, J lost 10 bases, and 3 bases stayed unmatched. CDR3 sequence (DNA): TGTGCCAGCAGCTTGGACAGGGGCCTAGCTTTCTTT. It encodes CASSLDRGLAFF.

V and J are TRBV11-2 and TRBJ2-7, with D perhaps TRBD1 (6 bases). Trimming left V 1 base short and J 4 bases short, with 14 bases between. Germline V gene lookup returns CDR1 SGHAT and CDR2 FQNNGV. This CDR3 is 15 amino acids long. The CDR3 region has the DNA TGTGCCAGCAGCTTAGGGGCCGACAGGACGTACGAGCAGTACTTC. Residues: CASSLGADRTYEQYF.